The present T cell receptor (beta chain) was sequenced within a study of blood T cell repertoires in COVID-19. Turning to the study itself: COVID-19 samples, acute and convalescent, were from the United States, Italy and Spain.

This clone has a single count. In the original processing: By means of reference gene primer amplification, nucleated cell counts were estimated. Repertoires were generated with immunoSEQ multiplex PCR, while TCRdb's copy carries only in-frame clones and drops some. Clone size and V and J calls were adopted from that table, with D and trimming inferred from the DNA. This sample has around 220,000 clones, with roughly 87% found just once. V lost 6 bases to trimming and J lost 0 bases; unmatched junction nucleotides: 5. The CDR3 has 14 amino acids. Germline V lookup: CDR1 SGHAT, CDR2 FQNNGV. In terms of age and location, participants ranged from roughly 18 to 95 years and lived in under 30 US areas.

The chain joins TRBV11-2 to TRBJ2-7, with 7 positions matching TRBD1. The sequence was obtained from a woman in her 30s with acute COVID-19. Sequencing used PBMCs or T cells enriched from blood (not recorded which). DNA for the CDR3: TGTGCCAGCAGACTAGGACAGGCCTCCTACGAGCAGTACTTC. Encoded protein: CASRLGQASYEQYF.